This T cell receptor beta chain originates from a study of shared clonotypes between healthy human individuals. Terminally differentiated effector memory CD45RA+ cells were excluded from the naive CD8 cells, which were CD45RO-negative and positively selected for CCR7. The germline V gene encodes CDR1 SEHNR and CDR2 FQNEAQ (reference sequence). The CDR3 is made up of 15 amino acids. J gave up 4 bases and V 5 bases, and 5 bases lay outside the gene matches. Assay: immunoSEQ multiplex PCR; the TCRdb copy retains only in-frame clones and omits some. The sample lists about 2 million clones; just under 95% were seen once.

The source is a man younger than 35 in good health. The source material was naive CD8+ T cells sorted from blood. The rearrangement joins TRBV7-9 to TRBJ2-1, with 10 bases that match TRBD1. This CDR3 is CASSRTGGNYNEQFF. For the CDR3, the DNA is TGTGCCAGCAGCCGGACAGGGGGAAATTACAATGAGCAGTTCTTC.